The clone carrying this T cell receptor beta chain was seen a handful of times. Its antigen is as yet unknown. These data are taken from a study of T-cell memory formation after mild COVID-19. At the level of the study: The two donors had largely donor-specific TCR clusters. Study conclusions and caveats: CD4+ contracting clones were found mainly in CM and EM, and CD8+ ones in EMRA. Still unconfirmed is whether the second-wave clones peaking on day 37 recognized SARS-CoV-2.

The V end lost 5 bases, the J end lost 6 bases, and 16 bases lay between the germline ends. The CDR3 is made up of 15 amino acids. Looked up from germline, CDR1 is SGHVS and CDR2 is FQNEAQ. From 5'RACE with constant-segment primers came TCR alpha and TCR beta cDNA libraries that carried sample barcodes and UMIs. MiXCR, applied by TCRdb to the 5' RACE reads, yields one record per CDR3 protein. The table has about 210,000 distinct CDR3 sequences, 27% seen once. The TCR sequence derives from an adult woman who had mild COVID-19 (a few samples of this study predate the infection). Cell type and time point are not known. The genes are TRBV7-8 and TRBJ2-2, with TRBD2 as a possible D gene (6 bases). Sequencing used PBMCs or a T cell subset sorted from them (not recorded which). Here the CDR3 DNA reads TGTGCCAGCAGCACCCGACTAGTAAAGCCCGGGGAGCTGTTTTTT. The encoded protein is CASSTRLVKPGELFF.